One sample yielded the 12 T cell receptor beta chains listed below, sequenced in a study of blood T cells in healthy people across ages. A second PCR, run for about 7 to 11 cycles, used a sample-barcoded 5' primer plus a J-beta primer mix. TCRdb itself ran the 5' RACE reads through MiXCR, one entry per CDR3 protein. Of fewer than 2,000,000 distinct CDR3 sequences in the sample, almost 35% are singletons; the top ten hold around 11%. Sequenced input: blood. These TCRs come from a woman in her twenties or thirties in good health.

This clonotype was counted between two and nine times. The chain has TRBV28 and TRBJ1-2; the D gene is possibly TRBD1 (6 bases). The CDR3 runs to 13 residues. CDR1 and CDR2 from the germline V gene are MDHEN and SYDVKM. V was trimmed by 4 bases and J by 6 bases, leaving 12 bases between them. The CDR3 spells CASSYGRGDGYTF. For the CDR3, the DNA is TGTGCCAGCAGTTATGGCAGGGGAGATGGCTACACCTTC.

This clonotype was observed at least ten times. The rearrangement uses TRBV29-1 and TRBJ2-3, with D possibly TRBD2 on 6 matching bases. The CDR3 is 16 residues long. Germline V gene data show CDR1 as SQVTM and CDR2 as ANQGSEA. V gave up 0 bases and J gave up 0 bases, with 13 bases separating them. The CDR3 DNA is TGCAGCGTTGAAGATCGGGAGCCAACTAGCACAGATACGCAGTATTTT. Its protein product is CSVEDREPTSTDTQYF.

A remark on this clonotype: An end of the junction differs from the germline gene, which may be a read error. This chain uses TRBV2 with TRBJ2-3; D might be TRBD1 (5 bases). The CDR3 sequence is 13 residues long. The germline CDR1 and CDR2 sequences are SNHLY and FYNNEI. CDR3: CASRVTDTGTQYF. The DNA for the CDR3 is TGTGCCAGCAGGGTTACAGACACAGGTACGCAGTATTTT.

The chain recombines TRBV27 with TRBJ2-1, with TRBD1 matching over 8 bases. The CDR3 runs to 16 residues. The V gene's germline CDR1 is MNHEY and CDR2 SMNVEV (reference sequence). V gave up 10 bases and J gave up 12 bases; unmatched junction bases: 23. In nucleotides, the CDR3 is TGTGCCACTTCGGACAGGGCCATTTCGAGGGGGTTCCGGCAGTTCTTC. It is translated as CATSDRAISRGFRQFF.

This clonotype was counted a few times. The V and J genes are TRBV7-2 and TRBJ2-1; 7 bases fit TRBD1. The V gene's germline CDR1 is SGHTA and CDR2 FQGNSA. After removal of 2 bases from V and 4 bases from J, the junction contained 8 bases not matched to a gene. The CDR3 is 16 residues long. The DNA of the CDR3 is TGTGCCAGCAGCTTATCGTGGGACAGCAGGTACAATGAGCAGTTCTTC. Its translation is CASSLSWDSRYNEQFF.

The chain carries TRBV20-1 and TRBJ1-2; possible D gene TRBD1, 6 bases. The CDR3 is 15 amino acids. With 5 bases removed from V and 7 bases from J, the gap between germline ends came to 23 bases. The germline V gene encodes CDR1 DFQATT and CDR2 SNEGSKA (reference sequence). CDR3 sequence: CSALRDKAPRGGYTF. DNA for the CDR3: TGCAGTGCTTTGAGGGACAAGGCTCCCAGGGGTGGCTACACCTTC.

The rearrangement links TRBV7-9 to TRBJ1-6; D remains unclear. V was pared by 2 bases and J by 10 bases, with 6 bases between. The CDR3 consists of 12 residues. Germline V gene sequence: CDR1 SEHNR, CDR2 FQNEAQ (reference sequence). The CDR3 region has the DNA TGTGCCAGCAGCTTACCTTGGTCACCCCTCCACTTT. Its translation: CASSLPWSPLHF.

The V and J genes are TRBV6-6 and TRBJ2-7; D could derive from TRBD1 or TRBD2 (5 bases each). CDR1 and CDR2 from the germline V gene are MNHNY and SVGAGI (reference sequence). CDR3 length: 14 residues. V lost 6 bases to trimming and J lost 5 bases, with 17 bases between them. The CDR3 DNA is TGTGCCAGCAGCCCTATTCGCAGGGACCACGAGCAGTACTTC. Its translation: CASSPIRRDHEQYF.

The V and J genes are TRBV28 and TRBJ2-1; perhaps TRBD1 as D (5 bases). Trimming removed 2 bases at V and 4 bases at J, with 15 bases between. CDR1 is MDHEN, CDR2 SYDVKM, per germline. CDR3 length equals 16 residues. DNA of the CDR3: TGTGCCAGCAGTTTAATGGGCAGGGAACTTTACAATGAGCAGTTCTTC. Amino acids: CASSLMGRELYNEQFF.

V is TRBV30 and J is TRBJ1-1; TRBD1 aligns across 8 bases. With 0 bases clipped from V and 0 bases from J, the junction kept 6 bases outside the gene matches. CDR3 length: 16 residues. Germline values: CDR1 GTSNPN, CDR2 SVGIG (reference sequence). The CDR3 loop is CAWSVRTGRVNTEAFF. CDR3 coding DNA: TGTGCCTGGAGTGTAAGGACAGGGAGAGTGAACACTGAAGCTTTCTTT.

This clonotype was observed a few times. V and J are TRBV3-1 and TRBJ1-2; 7 nucleotides match TRBD1. The CDR3 extends over 15 amino acids. Unmatched junction bases numbered 12, after V lost 3 bases and J lost 8 bases. Germline V gives CDR1 LGHDT, CDR2 YNNKEL (reference sequence). CDR3 region: CASSHETGLLYGYTF. For the CDR3, the DNA is TGTGCCAGCAGCCATGAGACAGGGCTCCTCTACGGCTACACCTTC.

This clonotype came up a few times. This chain joins TRBV18 and TRBJ2-1; TRBD2 matches at 12 bases. CDR1 and CDR2 (germline): KGHSH, LQKENI. With V trimmed by 2 bases and J by 8 bases, 10 bases remained unmatched. There are 17 residues in the CDR3. The CDR3 DNA reads TGTGCCAGCTCACCAGCATTTCGGCTAGCGGGAGGGTATGAGCAGTTCTTC. Protein sequence: CASSPAFRLAGGYEQFF.